This TCR beta chain is drawn from a study of a mutant IDH1 vaccine in newly diagnosed glioma. Time point in this sample: week 35, safety follow-up. In every dose of vaccine, 300 ug of mutant IDH1 20-mer peptide was given alongside topical imiquimod. This CDR3 comprises 16 residues. V lost 2 bases, J lost 2 bases, and 19 bases lay in between. Germline lookup yields CDR1 SQVTM and CDR2 ANQGSEA. As to this clone: The antigen remains unidentified.

The assay was immunoSEQ multiplex PCR, and TCRdb's table has in-frame clones only and misses some. The sample includes some 66,000 clones, about 85% of them seen just once. The chain uses TRBV29-1 and TRBJ2-7; possibly TRBD1 or TRBD2 for D (5 bases each). The sequence came from a young man with glioma. This specimen consisted of PBMCs, obtained from a glioma patient whose treatment included an IDH1 peptide vaccine. The CDR3 DNA follows: TGCAGCGTTGAATTCGATTCGGGGCTGCCAGCCTACGAGCAGTACTTC. Amino acid sequence: CSVEFDSGLPAYEQYF.